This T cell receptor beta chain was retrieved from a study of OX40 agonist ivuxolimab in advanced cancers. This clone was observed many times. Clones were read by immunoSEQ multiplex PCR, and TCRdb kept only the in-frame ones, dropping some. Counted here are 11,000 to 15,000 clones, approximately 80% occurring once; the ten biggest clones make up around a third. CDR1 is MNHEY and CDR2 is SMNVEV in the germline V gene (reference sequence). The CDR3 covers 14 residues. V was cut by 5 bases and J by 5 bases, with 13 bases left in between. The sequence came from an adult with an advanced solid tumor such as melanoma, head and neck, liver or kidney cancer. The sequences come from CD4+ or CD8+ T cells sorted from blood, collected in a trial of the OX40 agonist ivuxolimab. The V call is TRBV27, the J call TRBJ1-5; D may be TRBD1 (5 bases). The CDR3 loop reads CASSPQAADQPQHF. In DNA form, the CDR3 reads TGTGCCAGCAGTCCACAGGCTGCCGATCAGCCCCAGCATTTT.